This passage covers 16 T cell receptor beta chains from one sample sequenced in a study of OX40 agonist ivuxolimab in advanced cancers. Sequenced by immunoSEQ multiplex PCR; TCRdb stores in-frame clones only, minus some. This sample carries over 70,000 clones, 85% to 90% of them seen once, and the ten largest clones take over 7%. Sample: CD4+ or CD8+ T cells sorted from blood, taken in a trial of the OX40 agonist ivuxolimab. Receptors were obtained from an adult with an advanced solid tumor such as melanoma, head and neck, liver or kidney cancer.

V gene TRBV9 combines with J gene TRBJ1-2; the D gene is possibly TRBD1 (5 bases). Trimming stripped 0 bases from V and 4 bases from J, with 10 bases between. CDR1 is SGDLS, CDR2 YYNGEE, per germline. The CDR3 has 14 residues. The CDR3 protein is CASSVEGGTYGYTF. In nucleotides, the CDR3 is TGTGCCAGCAGCGTAGAGGGAGGGACCTATGGCTACACCTTC.

V gene TRBV28 combines with J gene TRBJ2-2; TRBD1 might be the D (6 bases). CDR1 MDHEN and CDR2 SYDVKM come from the germline V gene. This CDR3 has 14 amino acids. The V end was cut by 5 bases, the J end by 5 bases, with 12 bases between. In nucleotides, the CDR3 is TGTGCCAGCAGTCCCAGGGGTGGGACCGGGGAGCTGTTTTTT. It encodes CASSPRGGTGELFF.

For this clone: Other DNA sequences in the same sample also yield this CDR3. This chain joins TRBV7-9 and TRBJ2-1; 8 nucleotides agree with TRBD2. Losses at the gene ends were 5 bases for V and 8 bases for J; bases not matched to a gene: 8. CDR3 length: 14 residues. Germline CDR1 and CDR2: SEHNR and FQNEAQ (reference sequence). The CDR3 DNA sequence: TGTGCCAGCAGCCACGGGGGGGGGAGGGATGAGCAGTTCTTC. Its translation is CASSHGGGRDEQFF.

This chain joins TRBV6-1 and TRBJ2-3, with D possibly TRBD2 on 6 matching bases. This CDR3 is built from 13 residues. Germline values: CDR1 MNHNS, CDR2 SASEGT. Trimming removed 6 bases from V and 1 base from J, with 8 bases in between. The CDR3 sequence is CASRPGGTDTQYF. For the CDR3, the DNA is TGTGCCAGCAGGCCGGGGGGCACAGATACGCAGTATTTT.

This chain links TRBV7-6 with TRBJ2-3, with D perhaps TRBD1 (6 bases). With 5 bases removed from V and 4 bases from J, the gap between germline ends came to 10 bases. The germline CDR1 and CDR2 sequences are SGHVS and FNYEAQ. The CDR3 spans 13 residues. The CDR3 region has the DNA TGTGCCAGCAGCCCACAGGGTGCAGATACGCAGTATTTT. Translated, it gives CASSPQGADTQYF. The entire variable domain, with the rest obtained from reference TRBV7-6 and TRBJ2-3, is as follows: GAGVSQSPRYKVTKRGQDVALRCDPISGHVSLYWYRQALGQGPEFLTYFNYEAQQDKSGLPNDRFSAERPEGSISTLTIQRTEQRDSAMYRCASSPQGADTQYFGPGTRLTVL.

This clone was counted ten times or more. The V and J genes are TRBV6-5 and TRBJ2-7, with TRBD1 matching 10 bases. V was clipped by 6 bases and J by 0 bases; unmatched bases: 5. Germline V lookup: CDR1 MNHEY, CDR2 SVGAGI. The CDR3 totals 15 residues. This CDR3 is CASRGQGRSSYEQYF. Written as DNA, the CDR3 is TGTGCCAGCAGGGGACAGGGGCGAAGCTCCTACGAGCAGTACTTC.

This chain uses TRBV29-1 with TRBJ2-4, with D possibly matching TRBD1 (6 bases). The V end lost 7 bases, the J end lost 10 bases, and 11 bases lay between the germline ends. There are 10 residues in the CDR3. Per the germline V gene, CDR1 is SQVTM and CDR2 is ANQGSEA. The CDR3 reads CSAAGQIQYF. The CDR3, as DNA: TGCAGCGCCGCTGGACAGATTCAGTACTTC.

V is TRBV5-1 and J is TRBJ2-5, with 10 bases matching TRBD2. Trimming took 3 bases from V and 3 from J; bases not matched to a gene: 5. Germline loops: CDR1 SGHRS, CDR2 YFSETQ. The CDR3 has 15 residues. The DNA for the CDR3 is TGCGCCAGCAGCTCTCTAGCGGGAGTAGAAGAGACCCAGTACTTC. Translating it yields CASSSLAGVEETQYF. Full variable domain (missing parts from reference TRBV5-1 and TRBJ2-5): KAGVTQTPRYLIKTRGQQVTLSCSPISGHRSVSWYQQTPGQGLQFLFEYFSETQRNKGNFPGRFSGRQFSNSRSEMNVSTLELGDSALYLCASSSLAGVEETQYFGPGTRLLVL.

The J gene is TRBJ1-1, the V gene TRBV6-5, with 8 positions matching TRBD1. The CDR3 has 15 residues. J lost 5 bases, V lost 5 bases, and 10 bases had no gene match. Per the germline V gene, CDR1 is MNHEY and CDR2 is SVGAGI. The CDR3 is CASSRQGIIYTEAFF. CDR3 nucleotides: TGTGCCAGCAGTCGACAGGGGATCATATATACTGAAGCTTTCTTT.

V is TRBV30 and J is TRBJ1-2; the D is unclear. The CDR3 extends over 15 amino acids. Between the trimmed V and J ends, which lost 0 bases and 8 bases, there was a span of 19 bases. In germline, CDR1 is GTSNPN, CDR2 SVGIG (reference sequence). This CDR3 is CAWSVRAYSPRGYTF. CDR3 bases: TGTGCCTGGAGTGTACGGGCTTACTCTCCCCGGGGCTACACCTTC.

The chain employs TRBV6-5 and TRBJ1-1; maybe TRBD1 (5 bases). V was clipped by 5 bases and J by 1 base, with 11 bases between them. Germline V lookup: CDR1 MNHEY, CDR2 SVGAGI. The CDR3 length is 14 residues. The CDR3 loop is CASSQGRRNTEAFF. In DNA, the CDR3 is TGTGCCAGCAGTCAGGGAAGACGGAACACTGAAGCTTTCTTT.

The genes are TRBV28 and TRBJ2-7; D might be TRBD1 or TRBD2, each matching 5 bases. Trimming took off 3 bases at V and 3 bases at J, with 15 bases between the two ends. Germline-derived CDR1 and CDR2 are MDHEN and SYDVKM. The CDR3 totals 15 residues. DNA of the CDR3: TGTGCCAGCAGTTTCCGGGGCACAGGCTACTACGAGCAGTACTTC. Translated, it gives CASSFRGTGYYEQYF.

The chain has TRBV28 and TRBJ2-1; D not certain. Germline lookup yields CDR1 MDHEN and CDR2 SYDVKM. V gave up 6 bases and J gave up 7 bases, with 10 bases separating them. CDR3 length: 12 residues. The CDR3 coding sequence is TGTGCCAGCAGGAACCCCGGGAATGAGCAGTTCTTC. Its protein product is CASRNPGNEQFF.

CDR3 in amino acids: CASSQAQLDYGYTF. In nucleotides, the CDR3 is TGTGCCAGCAGCCAAGCCCAACTCGACTATGGCTACACCTTC. The gene calls are TRBV4-2 and TRBJ1-2; D is unresolved. Germline CDR1 LGHNA, CDR2 YNFKEQ. V lost 1 base, J lost 3 bases, and 9 bases lay in between. The CDR3 is 14 residues long.

The count of this clone is one. This chain links TRBV28 with TRBJ2-2; D not resolved. The germline CDR1 and CDR2 sequences are MDHEN and SYDVKM. Trimming pared 7 bases from V and 7 bases from J, leaving 7 bases between. The CDR3 runs to 11 residues. CDR3 loop: CASIENGELFF. The CDR3 nucleotides are TGTGCCAGCATCGAGAACGGGGAGCTGTTTTTT.

This clone was seen a handful of times. V and J are TRBV11-3 and TRBJ2-3; the D is unclear. This CDR3 is built from 15 residues. V was clipped by 3 bases and J by 4 bases, with 14 bases between them. The germline V gene has CDR1 SGHNT and CDR2 YENEEA. This CDR3 is CASSLGDLRADTQYF. For the CDR3, the DNA is TGTGCCAGCAGCTTGGGCGATCTAAGGGCAGATACGCAGTATTTT.